These 28 T cell receptor beta chains share one sample of origin, sequenced in a study of radiation and T cells in renal cell carcinoma. Time point: baseline pretreatment blood. Treatment meaning: 15 Gy SBRT to primary tumor, nephrectomy 4 weeks later. Generated by immunoSEQ multiplex PCR, the TCRdb table keeps only in-frame clones and is missing some. The repertoire holds more than 140,000 clones, with 70% to 90% as singletons. This specimen was blood, taken from a patient whose treatment included radiotherapy and nephrectomy. These TCRs come from a woman aged 45 to 65 with renal cell carcinoma.

The V and J genes are TRBV7-2 and TRBJ1-5; TRBD1 is a possible D gene (6 bases). This CDR3 comprises 13 residues. V gave up 3 bases and J gave up 5 bases, with 8 bases separating them. CDR1 is SGHTA, CDR2 FQGNSA, per germline. The CDR3 nucleotides read TGTGCCAGCAGCTTTTCAGGGGATCAGCCCCAGCATTTT. It codes for CASSFSGDQPQHF.

The chain employs TRBV15 and TRBJ2-5; no reliable D call. With 5 bases removed from V and 2 bases from J, the gap between germline ends came to 6 bases. In germline, CDR1 is LNHNV, CDR2 YYDKDF (reference sequence). The length of the CDR3 is 12 residues. The CDR3 region has the DNA TGTGCCACCAGCCTCCAACAAGAGACCCAGTACTTC. Residues: CATSLQQETQYF.

As for this clone: One junction end disagrees with the germline gene, perhaps due to a read error. The chain joins TRBV18 to TRBJ1-6; 9 bases match TRBD1. This CDR3 has 15 amino acids. Per germline, CDR1 KGHSH and CDR2 LQKENI. The CDR3 here is CASSPQGANNSPLHF. Here the CDR3 DNA reads TGTGCCAGCTCCCCACAGGGGGCTAATAATTCACCCCTCCACTTT.

This clone was observed once. The chain carries TRBV2 and TRBJ2-1, with D perhaps matching TRBD2 (6 bases). Germline V gives CDR1 SNHLY, CDR2 FYNNEI. This CDR3 region has 16 residues. Trimming took 6 bases from V and 0 from J, leaving 15 bases between them. The CDR3 reads CASRRGGDPSYNEQFF. For the CDR3, the DNA is TGTGCCAGCAGGCGGGGCGGGGATCCCTCCTACAATGAGCAGTTCTTC.

This clone has more than one count but fewer than ten. The chain couples TRBV5-1 to TRBJ1-2; D gene ambiguous. Germline values: CDR1 SGHRS, CDR2 YFSETQ. V dropped 0 bases and J dropped 0 bases, with 9 bases sitting between them. The CDR3 consists of 15 residues. Here the CDR3 DNA reads TGCGCCAGCAGCTTGGAGGTTACAGCTAACTATGGCTACACCTTC. It is translated as CASSLEVTANYGYTF. The variable domain in full, with the rest retrieved from reference TRBV5-1 and TRBJ1-2, is KAGVTQTPRYLIKTRGQQVTLSCSPISGHRSVSWYQQTPGQGLQFLFEYFSETQRNKGNFPGRFSGRQFSNSRSEMNVSTLELGDSALYLCASSLEVTANYGYTFGSGTRLTVV.

V is TRBV9 and J is TRBJ1-3; D gene ambiguous. The length of the CDR3 is 13 residues. Germline values: CDR1 SGDLS, CDR2 YYNGEE. Trimming left V 4 bases short and J 5 bases short, with 10 bases between. The CDR3 here is CASSPPGRNTIYF. The DNA of the CDR3 is TGTGCCAGCAGCCCCCCGGGGAGAAACACCATATATTTT. Filled out from reference TRBV9 and TRBJ1-3, the complete variable domain reads DSGVTQTPKHLITATGQRVTLRCSPRSGDLSVYWYQQSLDQGLQFLIQYYNGEERAKGNILERFSAQQFPDLHSELNLSSLELGDSALYFCASSPPGRNTIYFGEGSWLTVV.

V and J are TRBV5-1 and TRBJ1-4, with 10 bases that match TRBD1. The V gene's germline CDR1 is SGHRS and CDR2 YFSETQ. The CDR3 sequence is 15 residues long. With 1 base clipped from V and 6 bases from J, the junction kept 3 bases outside the gene matches. CDR3 sequence reads: CASSLSGQGDEKLFF. The CDR3 nucleotides read TGCGCCAGCAGCTTGTCCGGACAGGGGGATGAAAAACTGTTTTTT.

The chain's CDR3 is CASSPGQGADYGYTF. CDR3 sequence (DNA): TGTGCCAGCAGCCCCGGACAGGGGGCTGACTATGGCTACACCTTC. This sequence joins TRBV6-6 and TRBJ1-2, with 11 bases fitting TRBD1. V lost 6 bases to trimming and J lost 3 bases; unmatched junction nucleotides: 6. Germline V gene data show CDR1 as MNHNY and CDR2 as SVGAGI (reference sequence). The CDR3 is 15 amino acids.

This clone has just one count. V is TRBV19 and J is TRBJ1-2; D is ambiguous. CDR1 and CDR2 (germline): LNHDA, SQIVND (reference sequence). V was cut by 1 base and J by 8 bases, with 8 bases left in between. The CDR3 totals 12 residues. This CDR3 reads CASSIAKGGYTF. The DNA of the CDR3 is TGTGCCAGTAGTATAGCGAAGGGCGGCTACACCTTC.

The chain joins TRBV4-1 to TRBJ2-7; D is possibly TRBD2 (6 bases). This CDR3 has 15 residues. Between the trimmed V and J ends, which lost 0 bases and 4 bases, there was a span of 13 bases. Looked up from germline, CDR1 is MGHRA and CDR2 is YSYEKL. This chain's CDR3 is CASSQDWTNKYEQYF. CDR3 in DNA: TGCGCCAGCAGCCAAGATTGGACTAATAAATACGAGCAGTACTTC.

This chain joins TRBV4-1 and TRBJ1-3, with a tentative D call TRBD1 (6 bases). With 0 bases removed from V and 0 bases from J, the gap between germline ends came to 12 bases. This CDR3 comprises 17 residues. Germline V gene sequence: CDR1 MGHRA, CDR2 YSYEKL. CDR3 sequence reads: CASSQDQFRGSGNTIYF. CDR3 nucleotides: TGCGCCAGCAGCCAAGATCAATTCAGGGGCTCTGGAAACACCATATATTTT.

The chain employs TRBV19 and TRBJ2-7; D not certain. V shed 1 base and J shed 6 bases, with 13 bases lying between them. The CDR3 sequence is 14 residues long. CDR1 is LNHDA and CDR2 is SQIVND in the germline V gene (reference sequence). CDR3 DNA sequence: TGTGCCAGTAGTATAGTCGACGGCTCTGGCGAGCAGTACTTC. Translation: CASSIVDGSGEQYF.

The chain combines TRBV6-5 with TRBJ2-1, with D possibly TRBD2 on 5 matching bases. The CDR3 extends over 12 amino acids. Germline CDR1 and CDR2: MNHEY and SVGAGI. With 5 bases removed from V and 9 bases from J, the gap between germline ends came to 11 bases. In nucleotides, the CDR3 is TGTGCCAGCAGTCAGGTCGCGGGTGAGCAGTTCTTC. Translation gives CASSQVAGEQFF.

This sequence joins TRBV7-6 and TRBJ2-3; 8 nucleotides match TRBD2. CDR3 length equals 16 residues. Per germline, CDR1 SGHVS and CDR2 FNYEAQ. V lost 7 bases to trimming and J lost 1 base; unmatched junction nucleotides: 10. CDR3: CASTQQASGRTDTQYF. In DNA form, the CDR3 reads TGTGCCAGCACCCAGCAAGCTAGCGGGCGCACAGATACGCAGTATTTT.

This clone occurred a few times. The chain employs TRBV4-1 and TRBJ1-2, with D unclear. Germline assignment: CDR1 MGHRA and CDR2 YSYEKL. Trimming shortened V by 1 base and J by 7 bases, and 10 bases separated the two germline ends. The CDR3 loop spans 13 amino acids. Written as DNA, the CDR3 is TGCGCCAGCAGCCAAGGGGAGGGAACTGGCTACACCTTC. As protein: CASSQGEGTGYTF.

The chain combines TRBV7-9 with TRBJ1-1, with D hard to call. Germline V CDR1 and CDR2: SEHNR, FQNEAQ (reference sequence). The CDR3 spans 11 residues. V gave up 0 bases and J gave up 6 bases, with 2 bases separating them. DNA of the CDR3: TGTGCCAGCAGCTTAGCAGCTGAAGCTTTCTTT. Translated, it gives CASSLAAEAFF.

This clone has a handful of counts. This chain links TRBV30 with TRBJ1-2; unclear D gene. CDR1 is GTSNPN, CDR2 SVGIG, per germline (reference sequence). The ends were cut back, 4 bases at V and 6 bases at J, with 15 bases in the middle. The CDR3 length is 13 residues. In DNA, the CDR3 is TGTGCCTGGAATCCCCTTCCGGGGAATGGCTACACCTTC. Translation gives CAWNPLPGNGYTF.

This clone occurred once. This chain links TRBV6-5 with TRBJ2-7; D unresolved. Per germline, CDR1 MNHEY and CDR2 SVGAGI. CDR3 length: 13 residues. Trimming cost V 5 bases and J 2 bases, with 10 bases left between them. This CDR3 is CASSRVGTYEQYF. CDR3 DNA: TGTGCCAGCAGTCGGGTCGGAACCTACGAGCAGTACTTC.

V usage is TRBV2 and J usage is TRBJ1-2, with D maybe TRBD1 (5 bases). Germline V gives CDR1 SNHLY, CDR2 FYNNEI. Between the trimmed V and J ends, which lost 2 bases and 4 bases, there was a span of 14 bases. The CDR3 totals 15 residues. In DNA form, the CDR3 reads TGTGCCAGCAGTGAATCCCACAGGTCCGGCTATGGCTACACCTTC. The encoded protein is CASSESHRSGYGYTF.

This chain uses TRBV6-5 with TRBJ2-1; 7 bases match TRBD2. Looked up from germline, CDR1 is MNHEY and CDR2 is SVGAGI. The CDR3 runs 12 residues. Germline trimming cut 6 bases from V and 8 bases from J; bases unmatched to any gene: 4. The CDR3 loop reads CASSPGRHEQFF. CDR3 sequence (DNA): TGTGCCAGCAGCCCCGGGAGGCATGAGCAGTTCTTC.

This chain joins TRBV6-6 and TRBJ1-5; the D is unclear. The CDR3 loop spans 11 amino acids. The V gene's germline CDR1 is MNHNY and CDR2 SVGAGI (reference sequence). Trimming shortened V by 4 bases and J by 5 bases, and 3 bases separated the two germline ends. The CDR3 coding sequence is TGTGCCAGCAGTTCCTATCAGCCCCAGCATTTT. This codes for CASSSYQPQHF.

V and J are TRBV2 and TRBJ2-5; D assignment may be TRBD1 or TRBD2 (6 bases each). V was shortened by 6 bases and J by 6 bases, with 17 bases between the two germline ends. Per germline, CDR1 SNHLY and CDR2 FYNNEI. This CDR3 contains 14 residues. The CDR3 DNA follows: TGTGCCAGCAGAGAGTACCAGGGGAGGAAGACCCAGTACTTC. This codes for CASREYQGRKTQYF.

This chain joins TRBV7-2 and TRBJ1-4, with TRBD1 as a possible D gene (5 bases). Germline V gene lookup returns CDR1 SGHTA and CDR2 FQGNSA. V was clipped by 1 base and J by 3 bases, with 9 bases between them. This CDR3 contains 15 residues. CDR3 protein: CASSLDRDANEKLFF. CDR3 DNA sequence: TGTGCCAGCAGCTTAGATAGGGACGCTAATGAAAAACTGTTTTTT.

This chain connects TRBV7-8 to TRBJ1-3; the match to TRBD1 covers 7 bases. With 5 bases clipped from V and 0 bases from J, the junction kept 7 bases outside the gene matches. Germline V gene sequence: CDR1 SGHVS, CDR2 FQNEAQ. This CDR3 comprises 16 residues. The CDR3 loop is CASSTQGGFSGNTIYF. CDR3 nucleotide sequence: TGTGCCAGCAGCACCCAAGGGGGCTTCTCTGGAAACACCATATATTTT.

The CDR3, as DNA: TGTGCCAGCAGTTATTACTCGACAGATACGCAGTATTTT. Translation gives CASSYYSTDTQYF. This sequence joins TRBV6-5 and TRBJ2-3; D uncertain. V lost 3 bases and J 3 bases, leaving 7 bases between the germline ends. There are 13 residues in the CDR3. CDR1 and CDR2 (germline): MNHEY, SVGAGI.

This clone was observed once. The chain employs TRBV5-4 and TRBJ1-2; D perhaps matches TRBD1 (5 bases). V gave up 4 bases and J gave up 0 bases, with 10 bases separating them. CDR3 size: 14 residues. The germline V gene has CDR1 SGHNT and CDR2 YYREEE (reference sequence). CDR3 in amino acids: CASSPRGPNYGYTF. CDR3 sequence (DNA): TGTGCCAGCAGCCCGAGGGGCCCTAACTATGGCTACACCTTC. The full variable domain, rest sourced from reference TRBV5-4 and TRBJ1-2, is ETGVTQSPTHLIKTRGQQVTLRCSSQSGHNTVSWYQQALGQGPQFIFQYYREEENGRGNFPPRFSGLQFPNYSSELNVNALELDDSALYLCASSPRGPNYGYTFGSGTRLTVV.

In nucleotides, the CDR3 is TGCAGCGTTTCAGGAGGGACTCAAGAGACCCAGTACTTC. This gives the protein CSVSGGTQETQYF. The V and J genes are TRBV29-1 and TRBJ2-5, with D tentatively TRBD2 (6 bases). CDR1 and CDR2 from the germline V gene are SQVTM and ANQGSEA. The V gene lost 5 bases and the J gene lost 2 bases, with 12 bases spanning the gap. CDR3 length equals 13 residues.

The CDR3 bases are TGTGCCTGGAGTTCTGTTGGACGTAACTATGGCTACACCTTC. Encoded protein: CAWSSVGRNYGYTF. This chain uses TRBV30 with TRBJ1-2, with no clear D. The CDR3 consists of 14 residues. The V end was cut by 2 bases, the J end by 1 base, with 11 bases between. Germline CDR1 and CDR2: GTSNPN and SVGIG (reference sequence).